This entry lists 5 T cell receptor beta chains sequenced from one sample in a study of CD8 T cells in ankylosing spondylitis. General study results and limits: Blood of patients with ankylosing spondylitis appeared to be characterized by a TCR beta motif of 8 or 9 highly homologous variants.

These receptors' antigens are unknown. TCRdb reprocessed the 5' RACE reads with MiXCR, giving one entry per CDR3 protein. The repertoire holds over 600,000 distinct CDR3 sequences, with under 20% as singletons. Sequenced material: blood, either unsorted or a sorted T cell fraction (not recorded which). The source is a male donor with ankylosing spondylitis.

The chain joins TRBV12-5 to TRBJ1-1; D is uncertain. The germline gives CDR1 LGHNT, CDR2 FRNRAP. This CDR3 has 13 residues. V gave up 7 bases and J gave up 1 base, with 10 bases separating them. CDR3 in amino acids: CASVLDGNTEAFF. CDR3 DNA: TGTGCTAGTGTGCTGGACGGGAACACTGAAGCTTTCTTT.

The DNA for the CDR3 is TGCAGCGTCGGACAGGGACTAGCGGGACTGAACACCGGGGAGCTGTTTTTT. Its translation is CSVGQGLAGLNTGELFF. The chain combines TRBV29-1 with TRBJ2-2, with 13 positions matching TRBD2. Germline values: CDR1 SQVTM, CDR2 ANQGSEA. This CDR3 is 17 amino acids long. The V gene end was trimmed by 6 bases and the J gene end by 1 base; junction bases not matched to a gene: 8.

This clonotype came up a few times. The chain carries TRBV2 and TRBJ1-5, with unresolved D. Germline CDR1 is SNHLY and CDR2 is FYNNEI. V was shortened by 5 bases and J by 5 bases, with 10 bases between the two germline ends. The CDR3 spans 13 residues. The CDR3 is CASSQRSHQPQHF. In DNA, the CDR3 is TGTGCCAGCAGTCAGAGGTCTCATCAGCCCCAGCATTTT.

The chain joins TRBV7-2 to TRBJ1-4, with TRBD1 identical over 7 bases. The CDR3 has 16 amino acids. With 5 bases clipped from V and 2 bases from J, the junction kept 8 bases outside the gene matches. Germline CDR1 reads SGHTA; CDR2 reads FQGNSA. CDR3 coding DNA: TGTGCCAGCAGCACGACAGGGCGAGTTACTAATGAAAAACTGTTTTTT. This codes for CASSTTGRVTNEKLFF.

The genes are TRBV5-1 and TRBJ2-1, with TRBD1 matching over 8 bases. With 1 base clipped from V and 9 bases from J, the junction kept 9 bases outside the gene matches. CDR3 length: 15 residues. Germline V gives CDR1 SGHRS, CDR2 YFSETQ. CDR3 sequence reads: CASSLFGTGDFEQFF. The CDR3 nucleotides are TGCGCCAGCAGCTTGTTTGGGACAGGTGATTTTGAGCAGTTCTTC.